The entry below gives a single TCR beta chain sequence along with its context. Its matching antigen is unknown. These data belong to a study of tumor-infiltrating lymphocytes in primary liver carcinoma. Study details: By surgical resection, the patients were treated for their primary liver carcinoma. Productive TCRbeta read counts per sample ran from roughly 3.5 to 7 million and were similar across tissue types.

TCR beta cDNA was prepared out of 500 ng total RNA by means of a constant-region primer. Three nested multiplex PCR rounds of slightly modified ARM-PCR generated TCR beta libraries. The first two PCR rounds, roughly 9 cycles each, used TRBV1-TRBV30 forward primers and a C-beta reverse primer. TCRdb itself ran the multiplex PCR reads through MiXCR, one entry per CDR3 protein. The sample lists about 200,000 distinct CDR3 sequences, less than 70% occurring once. Study-wide results and caveats: Top-250-clone fractions were significantly higher in tumors than in blood (p = 0.039).

Germline V gene lookup returns CDR1 SGHNT and CDR2 YENEEA. V shed 8 bases and J 9 bases; nucleotides not matched to a gene: 17. CDR3 length: 16 amino acids. Out of unsorted whole blood came the blood RNA, and germline DNA was extracted as well. Peripheral blood, around 4 milliliters, was collected prior to surgery. The TCR was taken from a woman in her fifties or sixties with primary liver carcinoma and hepatitis B virus infection. The chain joins TRBV11-3 to TRBJ2-5, with 11 bases identical to TRBD2. Sequences were obtained from peripheral blood. Here the CDR3 reads CASGQDLTSGSEAQYF. CDR3 coding DNA: TGTGCCAGCGGCCAAGATTTAACTAGCGGGAGTGAGGCCCAGTACTTC.